The clone carrying this T cell receptor (beta chain) was counted ten times or more. This entry belongs to a study of early T cells in non-severe SARS-CoV-2 infection. About the study: Sequencing used unsorted whole-blood bulk RNA, so chains lack pairing.

Each CDR3 protein is one row after TCRdb ran MiXCR on the 5' RACE reads. The sample holds around 50,000 distinct CDR3 sequences, about 12% seen once. Germline lookup yields CDR1 SGHAT and CDR2 FQNNGV. V was trimmed by 4 bases and J by 2 bases, leaving 15 bases between them. The CDR3 is made up of 16 amino acids. The source of this sequence is an adult who was a healthcare worker with PCR-confirmed SARS-CoV-2 infection or an uninfected control (not recorded which). The chain combines TRBV11-2 with TRBJ2-1; a possible D gene is TRBD2 (6 bases). Material: whole blood. The CDR3 region is CASSWVFSGTYNEQFF. The CDR3 nucleotides read TGTGCCAGCAGCTGGGTGTTTAGCGGAACCTACAATGAGCAGTTCTTC.